The T cell receptor (beta chain) described here comes from a study of CD8 T cells in ankylosing spondylitis. General study results and limits: In the blood and synovial fluid of reactive arthritis, some motif variants had been previously reported. CD8+ cells made up the disease-linked clones, which were relatively rare in peripheral blood. Matched ankylosing spondylitis synovial fluid reportedly showed significant enrichment of disease-linked clones.

MiXCR was run by TCRdb on the 5' RACE reads, yielding one entry per CDR3 protein. The repertoire holds around 25,000 distinct CDR3 sequences, about an eighth seen once, with around 30% in the top ten. This clonotype was seen at least ten times. Antigen: not known. Germline-derived CDR1 and CDR2 are MDHEN and SYDVKM. This CDR3 is built from 12 residues. V was trimmed by 7 bases and J by 1 base, leaving 7 bases between them. The gene calls are TRBV28 and TRBJ1-1; D uncertain. The origin of this receptor is a male donor with ankylosing spondylitis or in good health (not recorded which). Material: blood. The DNA of the CDR3 is TGTGCCAGCAAATCCCCGAACACTGAAGCTTTCTTT. It yields the protein CASKSPNTEAFF.